This TCR beta chain derives from a study of T cell changes during pregnancy in multiple sclerosis. Produced via immunoSEQ multiplex PCR; TCRdb's table is partial and in-frame only. The data show approximately 27,000 clones, around 90% seen once. In germline, CDR1 is SEHNR, CDR2 FQNEAQ (reference sequence). V was clipped by 5 bases and J by 3 bases, with 17 bases between them. CDR3 length: 15 residues. This TCR was recovered from a female donor with multiple sclerosis, enrolled in a pregnancy study. This material consisted of CD8+ T cells from peripheral blood mononuclear cells, taken before pregnancy. The J gene is TRBJ2-7, the V gene TRBV7-9; weak D call: TRBD1 (6 bases). The DNA for the CDR3 is TGTGCCAGCAGCCGCAGTCGGGACACAAACTACGAGCAGTACTTC. It codes for CASSRSRDTNYEQYF.